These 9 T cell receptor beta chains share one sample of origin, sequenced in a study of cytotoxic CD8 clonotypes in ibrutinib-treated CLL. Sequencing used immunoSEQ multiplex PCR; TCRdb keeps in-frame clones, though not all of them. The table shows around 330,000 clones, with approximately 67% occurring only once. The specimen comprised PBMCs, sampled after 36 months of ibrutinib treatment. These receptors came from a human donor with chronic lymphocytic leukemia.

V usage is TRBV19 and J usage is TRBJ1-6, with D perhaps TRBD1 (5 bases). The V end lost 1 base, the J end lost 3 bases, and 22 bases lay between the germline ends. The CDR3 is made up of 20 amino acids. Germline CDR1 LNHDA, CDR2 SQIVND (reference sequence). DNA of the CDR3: TGTGCCAGTAGTATAGCCCCCCTGGTTCCTGAGCAGGGCTATAATTCACCCCTCCACTTT. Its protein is CASSIAPLVPEQGYNSPLHF.

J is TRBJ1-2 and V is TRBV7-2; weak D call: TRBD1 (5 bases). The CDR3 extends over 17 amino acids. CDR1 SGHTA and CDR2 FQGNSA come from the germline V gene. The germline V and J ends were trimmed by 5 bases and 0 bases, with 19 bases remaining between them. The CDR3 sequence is CASSPSWGRTTNYGYTF. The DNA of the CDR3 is TGTGCCAGCAGCCCTAGCTGGGGACGGACTACTAACTATGGCTACACCTTC. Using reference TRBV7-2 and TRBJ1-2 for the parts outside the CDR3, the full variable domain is GAGVSQSPSNKVTEKGKDVELRCDPISGHTALYWYRQSLGQGLEFLIYFQGNSAPDKSGLPSDRFSAERTGGSVSTLTIQRTQQEDSAVYLCASSPSWGRTTNYGYTFGSGTRLTVV.

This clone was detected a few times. This chain's CDR3 is CASSPVSNYGYTF. CDR3 DNA: TGTGCCAGCAGCCCCGTGTCCAACTATGGCTACACCTTC. The chain joins TRBV5-6 to TRBJ1-2; D not resolved. V lost 4 bases and J 2 bases, leaving 9 bases between the germline ends. Germline V gene data show CDR1 as SGHDT and CDR2 as YYEEEE. This CDR3 comprises 13 residues.

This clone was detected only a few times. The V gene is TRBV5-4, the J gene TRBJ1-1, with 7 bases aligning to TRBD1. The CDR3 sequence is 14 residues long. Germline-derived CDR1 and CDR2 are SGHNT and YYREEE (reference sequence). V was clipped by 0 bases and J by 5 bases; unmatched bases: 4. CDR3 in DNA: TGTGCCAGCAGCTTGGTAGGGGGCGAAACTGAAGCTTTCTTT. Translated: CASSLVGGETEAFF.

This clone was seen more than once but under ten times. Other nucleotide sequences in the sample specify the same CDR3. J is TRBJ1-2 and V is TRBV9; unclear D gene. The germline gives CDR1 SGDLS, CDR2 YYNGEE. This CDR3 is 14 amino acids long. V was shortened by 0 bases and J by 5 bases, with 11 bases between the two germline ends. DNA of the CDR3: TGTGCCAGCAGCGTAGCCGGATCGGGGTATGGCTACACCTTC. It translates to CASSVAGSGYGYTF.

CDR3 sequence reads: CSGGRSTDTQYF. DNA for the CDR3: TGCAGCGGGGGGCGCAGCACAGATACGCAGTATTTT. The J gene is TRBJ2-3, the V gene TRBV29-1, with D maybe TRBD1 (6 bases). The CDR3 is 12 amino acids. Between the trimmed V and J ends, which lost 7 bases and 0 bases, there was a span of 8 bases. The germline V gene has CDR1 SQVTM and CDR2 ANQGSEA.

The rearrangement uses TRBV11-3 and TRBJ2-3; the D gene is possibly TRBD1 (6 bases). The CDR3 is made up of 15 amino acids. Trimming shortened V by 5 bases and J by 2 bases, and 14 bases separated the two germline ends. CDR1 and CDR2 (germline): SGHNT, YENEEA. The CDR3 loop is CASSRGQGDTDTQYF. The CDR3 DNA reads TGTGCCAGCAGCCGGGGACAAGGGGACACAGATACGCAGTATTTT.

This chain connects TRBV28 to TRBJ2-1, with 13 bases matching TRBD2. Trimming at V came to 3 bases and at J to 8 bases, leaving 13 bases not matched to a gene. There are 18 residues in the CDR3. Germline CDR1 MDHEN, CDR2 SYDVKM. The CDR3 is CASSFTLILAGGPDEQFF. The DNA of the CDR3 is TGTGCCAGCAGTTTCACCCTAATACTAGCGGGAGGGCCTGATGAGCAGTTCTTC. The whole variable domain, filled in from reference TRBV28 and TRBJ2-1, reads DVKVTQSSRYLVKRTGEKVFLECVQDMDHENMFWYRQDPGLGLRLIYFSYDVKMKEKGDIPEGYSVSREKKERFSLILESASTNQTSMYLCASSFTLILAGGPDEQFFGPGTRLTVL.

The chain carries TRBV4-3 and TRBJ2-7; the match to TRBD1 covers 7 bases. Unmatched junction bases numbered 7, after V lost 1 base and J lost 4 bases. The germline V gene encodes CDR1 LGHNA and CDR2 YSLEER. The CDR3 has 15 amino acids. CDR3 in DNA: TGCGCCAGCAGCCAAGCCACAGGGGAAACGTACGAGCAGTACTTC. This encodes CASSQATGETYEQYF.